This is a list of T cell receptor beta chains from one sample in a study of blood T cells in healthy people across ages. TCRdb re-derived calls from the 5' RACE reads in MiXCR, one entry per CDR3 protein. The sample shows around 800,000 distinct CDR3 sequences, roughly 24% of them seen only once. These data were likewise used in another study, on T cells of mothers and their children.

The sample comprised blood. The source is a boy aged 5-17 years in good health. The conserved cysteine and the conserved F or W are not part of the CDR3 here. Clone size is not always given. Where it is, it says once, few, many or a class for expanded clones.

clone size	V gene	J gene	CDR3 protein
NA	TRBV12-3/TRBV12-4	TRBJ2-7	ASSLEGTSIYEQY
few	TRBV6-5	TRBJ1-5	ASRRDQGAEQPQH
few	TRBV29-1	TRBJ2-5	SVQGGGRSETQY
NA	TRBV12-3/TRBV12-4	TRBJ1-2	ASSNQGNNYGYT
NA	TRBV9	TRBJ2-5	ASSEGGYQETQY
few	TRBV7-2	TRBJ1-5	ASSPEGLRDSNQPQH
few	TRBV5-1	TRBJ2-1	ASSLGVGRFNEQF
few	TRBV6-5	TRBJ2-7	ASSRSGQVPYEQY
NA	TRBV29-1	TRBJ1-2	SVGTRQFPGYT
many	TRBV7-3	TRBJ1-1	ASSLLGAGTEAF
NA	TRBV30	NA	AWGKRGGPNEQF
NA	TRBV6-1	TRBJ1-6	AGGWGIYNSPLH
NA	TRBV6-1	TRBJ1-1	ASSTLQGIKGTEAF
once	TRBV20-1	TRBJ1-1	SARAPGQGAF
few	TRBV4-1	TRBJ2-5	ASSQPGQGTETQY
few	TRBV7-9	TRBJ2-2	ASSVRGFDTGELF
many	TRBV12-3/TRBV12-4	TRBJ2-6	ASSLGPSGANVLT
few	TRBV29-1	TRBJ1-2	SVDADWIQDGYT
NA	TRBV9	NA	ASSGVGDEQY
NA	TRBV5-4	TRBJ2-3	ASGQLTDGWTDTQY
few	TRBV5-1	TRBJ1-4	ASSLATTREKLF
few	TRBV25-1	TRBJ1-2	ASTQGAEGYT
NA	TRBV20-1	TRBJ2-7	SARDEGGGEQY
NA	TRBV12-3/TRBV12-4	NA	ASSPGRAGGQETQY
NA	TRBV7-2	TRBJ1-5	ASSLEGWQPQH
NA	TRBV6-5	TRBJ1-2	ASRSRTGHGYT
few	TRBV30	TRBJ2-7	AWSPGLEGLEQY
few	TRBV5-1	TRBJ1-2	ASSPGDVVGYGYT
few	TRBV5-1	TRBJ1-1	ASSFGTGIAGTEAF
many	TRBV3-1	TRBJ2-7	ASRQQGKQY
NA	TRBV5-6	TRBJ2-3	ASSPPGAMHTQY